This T cell receptor beta chain was found in a study of blood T cell repertoires in COVID-19. As for the study in general: The samples span acute and convalescent COVID-19 from the United States, Italy and Spain.

How the authors handled the data: Estimation of nucleated cell counts relied on the amplification of reference gene primers. Profiled with immunoSEQ multiplex PCR; TCRdb holds only in-frame clones, not every one. The V and J calls and the clone size are those of that table, but D and trimming were determined from the DNA. There are over 130,000 clones in the sample; roughly 73% occur only once, and about 8.4% lies in the top ten. Germline assignment: CDR1 KGHSH and CDR2 LQKENI. The ends lost 8 bases at V and 5 bases at J; junction bases unmatched: 0. This CDR3 contains 12 residues. The material sequenced was peripheral blood. This receptor was obtained from a woman in her forties or fifties with active or convalescent COVID-19. The genes are TRBV18 and TRBJ1-5, with 10 bases that match TRBD1. CDR3 DNA: TGTGCCAGCGGGACAGGGGATCAGCCCCAGCATTTT. Translating gives CASGTGDQPQHF.